This T cell receptor beta chain appears in the sequencing data of a study of cytomegalovirus exposure and HLA in healthy donors. Germline V gives CDR1 MDHEN, CDR2 SYDVKM. This CDR3 has 13 residues. Broader study findings: An analysis was carried out later, and it reportedly showed fewer N-insertions in an Asian-associated ancestry cluster than the approximately 670-donor mean. As a later analysis showed, a missense DCLRE1C variant was linked to trimming of TCR beta V- and J-genes. In an earlier analysis, about 87% or about 30%: the productive usage of most TCR beta V segments.

In the case of this clone: What it binds is unknown.

The PCR had 60 Vbeta and 13 Jbeta primers. Sequenced by immunoSEQ multiplex PCR; TCRdb stores in-frame clones only, minus some. Here the sample spans over 120,000 clones, 80% being singletons. The chain recombines TRBV28 with TRBJ2-5; TRBD2 might be the D (6 bases). The tail of the sequence fits TRBJ2-7 better, so the J call may be wrong. This clonotype originated in a man in his fifties or sixties in good health and CMV-seronegative. The sample was PBMCs. The CDR3: CASSLSGVYEQYF. The CDR3 DNA reads as TGTGCCAGCAGTTTATCGGGGGTCTACGAGCAGTACTTC.